The subject of this entry is one T cell receptor (beta chain). As yet, its antigen is unknown. This sample is part of a study of T-cell memory formation after mild COVID-19. Study conclusions and caveats: Contracting CD4+ clones were located mainly in CM and EM, and CD8+ clones in EMRA. Some responding clones appeared in pre-infection memory, suggesting cross-reactive memory joined. Clones that contracted from day 15 to 85 had balanced CD4/CD8; later expanders were CD4+ biased.

The V and J ends lost 6 bases and 6 bases respectively, with 17 bases between them. This CDR3 has 15 residues. Germline CDR1 MNHEY, CDR2 SVGAGI. TCRalpha and TCRbeta libraries used 5'RACE with constant-segment primers and UMIs. Using its own MiXCR run on the 5' RACE reads, TCRdb lists one record per CDR3 protein. The table shows about 430,000 distinct CDR3 sequences, with roughly a quarter occurring only once. The rearrangement joins TRBV6-5 to TRBJ1-4; D might be TRBD1 (5 bases). The clonotype originates from an adult woman who had mild COVID-19 (a few samples of this study predate the infection). Cell type and time point are not known. The sample comprised PBMCs or a T cell subset sorted from them (not recorded which). This CDR3 reads CASSSRQRWDEKLFF. In DNA, the CDR3 is TGTGCCAGCAGCTCCCGACAGCGGTGGGATGAAAAACTGTTTTTT.